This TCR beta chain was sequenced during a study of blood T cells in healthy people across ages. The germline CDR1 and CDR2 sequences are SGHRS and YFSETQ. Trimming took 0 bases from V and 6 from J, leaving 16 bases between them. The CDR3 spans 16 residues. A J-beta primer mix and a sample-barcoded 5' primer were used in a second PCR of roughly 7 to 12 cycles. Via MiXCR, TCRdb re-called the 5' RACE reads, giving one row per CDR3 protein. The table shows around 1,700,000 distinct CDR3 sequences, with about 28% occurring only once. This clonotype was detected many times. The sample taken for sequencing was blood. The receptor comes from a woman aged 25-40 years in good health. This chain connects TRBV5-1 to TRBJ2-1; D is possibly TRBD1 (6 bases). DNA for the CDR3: TGCGCCAGCAGCTTGGCATTTCGGACAGACGCCAATGAGCAGTTCTTC. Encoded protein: CASSLAFRTDANEQFF.